This T cell receptor (beta chain) comes out of a study of T cell responses to AZD1222 COVID-19 vaccine. Profiled with immunoSEQ multiplex PCR; TCRdb holds only in-frame clones, not every one. Of around 150,000 clones listed, around 90% were seen once; the top ten hold roughly 7.1%. Germline-derived CDR1 and CDR2 are SGHDT and YYEEEE. Deletions cut 2 bases from V and 9 bases from J, with 15 bases between. CDR3 length equals 15 residues. The chain uses TRBV5-6 and TRBJ1-6, with D possibly TRBD1 on 5 matching bases. The source material was peripheral blood, sampled 28 days after the second dose of the MenACWY control vaccine. This clonotype was obtained from an adult who received the MenACWY meningococcal vaccine as a control. In DNA form, the CDR3 reads TGTGCCAGCAGCTTCTACAGGCGCGTTGGTTCACCCCTCCACTTT. Translated, it gives CASSFYRRVGSPLHF.